The clone carrying this T cell receptor beta chain has at least ten counts. From the 5' RACE reads, TCRdb called clonotypes with MiXCR, one entry per CDR3 protein. The table has about 120,000 distinct CDR3 sequences, 9% to 15% seen once; the top ten hold approximately 17%. Time point: blood at routine non-recurrence follow-up after resection. Sequencing of whole RNA from tumor, nontumor lung or frozen PBMC involved no sorting. This specimen comes from a study of spatial heterogeneity in lung cancer. Turning to the study itself: Detected sequences consistently included more beta-chain ones than alpha-chain ones. In raw reads, more than 9.5 appearances on average were recorded for each unique TCR and UMI combination.

Trimming stripped 3 bases from V and 8 bases from J, with 8 bases between. Germline CDR1 MDHEN, CDR2 SYDVKM. The CDR3 is 13 residues long. This specimen consisted of PBMCs, obtained at follow-up. The TCR sequence derives from a male donor with early-stage non-small cell lung cancer. The genes are TRBV28 and TRBJ1-6; D is ambiguous. CDR3 sequence: CASSLGFDSPLHF. The CDR3 bases are TGTGCCAGCAGTTTGGGTTTTGATTCACCCCTCCACTTT.